The clone carrying this T cell receptor beta chain was counted a single time. The assay was immunoSEQ multiplex PCR, and TCRdb's table has in-frame clones only and misses some. The data show a few hundred thousand clones, with 88% seen just once and about 1.2% held by the top ten. All enrollees were about 18 to 89 years old and from 20 to 25 US areas. Participants were placed into cohorts based on the clinical history they reported. This sample was taken from a study of blood T cell repertoires in COVID-19. Overall study context: Both acute and convalescent COVID-19 samples were obtained from the United States, Italy and Spain.

This receptor was identified in a woman aged 18-29 years who had recovered from COVID-19. Specimen: PBMCs or T cells enriched from blood (not recorded which).

In DNA, the CDR3 is TGTGCCAGCAGTCCGCATCCCCCTCCGGGCAGGGGGCCCGGGGAGCTGTTTTTT. Translation: CASSPHPPPGRGPGELFF. J is TRBJ2-2 and V is TRBV25-1, with 8 positions matching TRBD1. Germline V gene data show CDR1 as MGHDK and CDR2 as SYGVNS. J gave up 6 bases and V 5 bases, and 17 bases lay outside the gene matches. The length of the CDR3 is 18 residues. The full variable domain, rest sourced from reference TRBV25-1 and TRBJ2-2, is EADIYQTPRYLVIGTGKKITLECSQTMGHDKMYWYQQDPGMELHLIHYSYGVNSTEKGDLSSESTVSRIRTEHFPLTLESARPSHTSQYLCASSPHPPPGRGPGELFFGEGSRLTVL.